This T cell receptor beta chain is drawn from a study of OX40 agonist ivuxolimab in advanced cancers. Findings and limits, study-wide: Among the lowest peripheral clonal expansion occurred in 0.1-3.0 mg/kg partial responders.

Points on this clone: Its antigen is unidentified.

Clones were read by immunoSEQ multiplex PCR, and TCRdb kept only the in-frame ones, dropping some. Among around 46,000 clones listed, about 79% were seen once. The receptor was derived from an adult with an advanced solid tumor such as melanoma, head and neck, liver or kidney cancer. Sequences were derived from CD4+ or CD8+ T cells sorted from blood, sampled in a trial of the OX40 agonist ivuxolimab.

CDR3 amino acids: CARSYGPPNGGYTF. Here the CDR3 DNA reads TGTGCCAGAAGCTACGGGCCCCCGAACGGTGGCTACACCTTC. The chain uses TRBV5-3 and TRBJ1-2; the D is unclear. TRBV5-3 is treated as an ORF (open reading frame) with a function not yet certain. The CDR3 runs 14 residues. The V end was cut by 3 bases, the J end by 7 bases, with 16 bases between.